These 10 T cell receptor beta chains were all obtained from the same sample, sequenced in a study of shared clonotypes between healthy human individuals. Generated by immunoSEQ multiplex PCR, the TCRdb table keeps only in-frame clones and is missing some. The sample records roughly 2 million clones, roughly 95% being singletons. Input material: naive CD4+ T cells sorted from blood. Subset defined: CD45RA+ positively selected. These receptors all come from a man between 18 and 35 years old in good health.

This clone was recorded once. This chain joins TRBV28 and TRBJ2-7, with 8 bases that match TRBD2. Germline values: CDR1 MDHEN, CDR2 SYDVKM. The CDR3 length is 14 residues. Unmatched junction bases numbered 11, after V lost 7 bases and J lost 6 bases. CDR3 in amino acids: CASTWGTSLGEQYF. The CDR3 DNA is TGTGCCAGCACCTGGGGGACTAGTTTGGGCGAGCAGTACTTC.

The V gene is TRBV6-6, the J gene TRBJ2-3; the D is unclear. The CDR3 runs to 13 residues. Germline-derived CDR1 and CDR2 are MNHNY and SVGAGI (reference sequence). The V end lost 1 base, the J end lost 4 bases, and 6 bases lay between the germline ends. This CDR3 reads CASSYLEADTQYF. CDR3 nucleotide sequence: TGTGCCAGCAGTTACTTAGAGGCAGATACGCAGTATTTT.

The V gene is TRBV12-2, the J gene TRBJ2-7; the DNA was not used to check the table's D call, TRBD1. TRBV12-2 is tagged as a pseudogene. CDR3 length: 16 amino acids. The CDR3 loop reads CASRPRTARISYEQYF. Written as DNA, the CDR3 is TGTGCAAGTCGCCCCCGGACAGCCCGAATTTCCTACGAGCAGTACTTC.

The J gene is TRBJ1-1, the V gene TRBV27, with 9 bases fitting TRBD1. Germline assignment: CDR1 MNHEY and CDR2 SMNVEV (reference sequence). The CDR3 has 13 amino acids. With V trimmed by 2 bases and J by 9 bases, 4 bases remained unmatched. The CDR3 spells CASSLTGTGKAFF. The CDR3 DNA follows: TGTGCCAGCAGTTTAACCGGGACAGGGAAAGCTTTCTTT.

The chain recombines TRBV27 with TRBJ1-6; D unclear. Germline V gives CDR1 MNHEY, CDR2 SMNVEV (reference sequence). This CDR3 has 16 residues. Between the trimmed V and J ends, which lost 6 bases and 0 bases, there was a span of 12 bases. CDR3 protein: CASSVTVSSYNSPLHF. The CDR3 nucleotides read TGTGCCAGCAGCGTGACGGTTAGCTCCTATAATTCACCCCTCCACTTT.

The rearrangement uses TRBV4-3 and TRBJ2-7, with D perhaps TRBD2 (5 bases). The CDR3 has 16 amino acids. Looked up from germline, CDR1 is LGHNA and CDR2 is YSLEER. V was shortened by 0 bases and J by 2 bases, with 14 bases between the two germline ends. The chain's CDR3 is CASSQDLGSGAYEQYF. As DNA, the CDR3 is TGCGCCAGCAGCCAAGATTTAGGGTCCGGGGCCTACGAGCAGTACTTC.

The chain joins TRBV4-3 to TRBJ2-3; 15 bases are shared with TRBD2. The ends lost 3 bases at V and 2 bases at J; junction bases unmatched: 12. The CDR3 loop spans 20 amino acids. The V gene's germline CDR1 is LGHNA and CDR2 YSLEER. CDR3 region: CASSHSGTSGRWGTTDTQYF. The CDR3 nucleotides read TGCGCCAGCAGCCATTCCGGGACTAGCGGGAGGTGGGGAACCACAGATACGCAGTATTTT.

Only one count was recorded for this clone. V gene TRBV5-1 combines with J gene TRBJ2-1, with 7 bases lining up with TRBD1. This CDR3 contains 15 residues. Trimming removed 0 bases from V and 5 bases from J; junction bases left unmatched: 5. The V gene's germline CDR1 is SGHRS and CDR2 YFSETQ. The CDR3 nucleotides read TGCGCCAGCAGCTTGGAGGGGGCCCCAAACAATGAGCAGTTCTTC. As protein: CASSLEGAPNNEQFF. The full variable domain, in which reference TRBV5-1 and TRBJ2-1 provide the parts outside the CDR3, is KAGVTQTPRYLIKTRGQQVTLSCSPISGHRSVSWYQQTPGQGLQFLFEYFSETQRNKGNFPGRFSGRQFSNSRSEMNVSTLELGDSALYLCASSLEGAPNNEQFFGPGTRLTVL.

This sequence joins TRBV10-3 and TRBJ2-2; the D is unclear. Deletions cut 11 bases from V and 3 bases from J, with 16 bases between. Looked up from germline, CDR1 is ENHRY and CDR2 is SYGVKD. The CDR3 spans 14 residues. The CDR3 sequence is CASYWGRDTGELFF. CDR3 nucleotides: TGTGCCTCCTATTGGGGTCGGGACACCGGGGAGCTGTTTTTT.

The chain uses TRBV20-1 and TRBJ2-7, with D unresolved. In germline, CDR1 is DFQATT, CDR2 SNEGSKA (reference sequence). This CDR3 has 10 amino acids. Between the trimmed V and J ends, which lost 7 bases and 5 bases, there was a span of 9 bases. DNA for the CDR3: TGCAGTGTTAGGGCTGACGAGCAGTACTTC. This encodes CSVRADEQYF.